The 24 T cell receptor beta chains below come from one sample, sequenced in a study of glioma-infiltrating T cells. Amplification of TCR alpha and beta CDR3 regions from RNA used iRepertoire nested multiplex PCR. TCRdb passed the multiplex PCR reads through MiXCR, listing each CDR3 protein once. The data hold fewer than 200,000 distinct CDR3 sequences, with around 40% observed a single time. Sequencing input: glioma tissue, nonneoplastic brain tissue, or PBMCs (not recorded which). The receptors shown here come from a human donor with low-grade glioma or glioblastoma, undergoing nonglioma brain surgery, or in good health (not recorded which).

The gene calls are TRBV5-1 and TRBJ2-7; no reliable D call. The CDR3 consists of 14 residues. Trimming stripped 0 bases from V and 3 bases from J, with 10 bases between. CDR1 SGHRS and CDR2 YFSETQ come from the germline V gene. The CDR3 protein is CASSLGRKIYEQYF. CDR3 in DNA: TGCGCCAGCAGCTTGGGACGGAAAATCTACGAGCAGTACTTC.

About this clonotype itself: This may be a read error: a much more frequent sequence differs by one nucleotide. This chain links TRBV20-1 with TRBJ2-4, with no clear D. The V gene lost 0 bases and the J gene lost 0 bases, with 3 bases spanning the gap. The CDR3 covers 13 residues. Germline V lookup: CDR1 DFQATT, CDR2 SNEGSKA (reference sequence). The CDR3 loop is CSAREQAKNIQYF. DNA for the CDR3: TGCAGTGCTAGAGAGCAAGCCAAAAACATTCAGTACTTC.

Details on this clonotype: It may be a read error: a sequence one base away is much more abundant. The V call is TRBV25-1, the J call TRBJ2-7; TRBD2 matches 9 bases. The CDR3 is 11 amino acids. From germline, CDR1 is MGHDK and CDR2 SYGVNS. CDR3: CDSGLASEQYF. The CDR3 region has the DNA TGTGACAGCGGACTAGCGAGCGAGCAGTACTTC.

Note on this clonotype: Compared with germline, one end of the junction differs, possibly owing to a read error. The chain recombines TRBV2 with TRBJ2-1, with 7 bases matching TRBD1. The CDR3 has 16 residues. Germline CDR1 is SNHLY and CDR2 is FYNNEI. CDR3: CVSIRKGASSYNEQFF. DNA for the CDR3: TGTGTCAGCATTCGAAAGGGGGCGAGCTCCTACAATGAGCAGTTCTTC.

For this clonotype: One end of the junction does not line up with germline, which may come from a read error. The chain combines TRBV28 with TRBJ1-1; weak D call: TRBD1 (6 bases). The CDR3 totals 15 residues. Per the germline V gene, CDR1 is MDHEN and CDR2 is SYDVKM. As DNA, the CDR3 is TGTGCCAGCAGACGGACACGGGACATGAACACCGAAGCTTTCTTT. Translated, it gives CASRRTRDMNTEAFF.

In this sample, this clonotype turned up a few times. The gene calls are TRBV12-3 or TRBV12-4 and TRBJ2-3; TRBD2 is a possible D gene (5 bases). The CDR3 totals 21 residues. V lost 1 base and J 4 bases, leaving 30 bases between the germline ends. The CDR3 DNA follows: TGTGCCAGCAGTTTAGTATCTAGGCCATTGAAAGGCTCGGAGCGGTCAGATACGCAGTATTTT. Its protein is CASSLVSRPLKGSERSDTQYF.

On this clonotype: This may be a read error, as it is one base from a much larger clone. The chain links TRBV28 to TRBJ2-1; TRBD1 might be the D (6 bases). V lost 2 bases and J lost 10, with 15 bases in between. CDR1 and CDR2 from the germline V gene are MDHEN and SYDVKM. The CDR3 contains 14 residues. CDR3: CASSLRGINYEQFF. CDR3 DNA: TGTGCCAGCAGTTTAAGGGGGATTAATTACGAGCAGTTCTTC.

For this clonotype: This clone may be a read error of a much larger clone one base away. The V call is TRBV2, the J call TRBJ1-2, with unresolved D. The CDR3 runs 14 residues. CDR1 SNHLY and CDR2 FYNNEI come from the germline V gene. Trimming removed 9 bases from V and 1 base from J, with 15 bases in between. This chain's CDR3 is CARKTGRVNYGYTF. The CDR3 region has the DNA TGTGCCAGAAAGACTGGGAGAGTTAACTATGGCTACACCTTC.

In this sample, this clonotype turned up once. The rearrangement uses TRBV3-1 and TRBJ2-7; no reliable D call. Germline V CDR1 and CDR2: LGHDT, YNNKEL (reference sequence). This CDR3 is built from 14 residues. V shed 9 bases and J shed 5 bases, with 20 bases lying between them. The CDR3 DNA follows: TGTGCCAGAGGAGACTCCGCCCAATCCCACGAGCAGTACTTC. Translating gives CARGDSAQSHEQYF.

The sample holds many counts of this clonotype. The genes are TRBV28 and TRBJ1-3; D unresolved. CDR1 and CDR2 from the germline V gene are MDHEN and SYDVKM. Trimming left V 5 bases short and J 10 bases short, with 12 bases between. This CDR3 contains 12 residues. The CDR3 DNA follows: TGTGCCAGCAGTACCCCCGGACGAACCATATATTTT. It encodes CASSTPGRTIYF.

Turning to this clonotype: This may be a read error, as it is one base from a much larger clone. The chain joins TRBV28 to TRBJ1-5; 8 bases map to TRBD1. Germline V gene sequence: CDR1 MDHEN, CDR2 SYDVKM. The junction had 4 bases not matched to a gene; V was cut back by 2 bases and J by 7 bases. This CDR3 contains 14 residues. The CDR3 nucleotides are TGTGCCAGCAGTTTACAGGGGGCCGGGCAGCCCCAGCATTTT. This gives the protein CASSLQGAGQPQHF.

This clonotype was found many times. V gene TRBV20-1 combines with J gene TRBJ2-6; no firm D call. This CDR3 comprises 13 residues. The germline V gene encodes CDR1 DFQATT and CDR2 SNEGSKA (reference sequence). Trimming shortened V by 2 bases and J by 4 bases, and 6 bases separated the two germline ends. The CDR3 region is CSARSSGANVLTF. In DNA, the CDR3 is TGCAGTGCTAGAAGTTCCGGGGCCAACGTCCTGACTTTC.

At least ten counts were recorded for this clonotype. V and J are TRBV6-1 and TRBJ1-5; a possible D gene is TRBD1 (5 bases). The CDR3 consists of 17 residues. The germline V gene has CDR1 MNHNS and CDR2 SASEGT. V was cut by 6 bases and J by 1 base, with 19 bases left in between. The DNA for the CDR3 is TGTGCCAGCAGACGGGGAACAGGTTTTCTGAGCAATCAGCCCCAGCATTTT. Translated: CASRRGTGFLSNQPQHF.

This rearrangement joins TRBV2 to TRBJ2-7; D is undetermined. The CDR3 runs to 13 residues. Germline V gene sequence: CDR1 SNHLY, CDR2 FYNNEI. V was cut by 9 bases and J by 2 bases, with 14 bases left in between. The CDR3 DNA sequence: TGTGCCAGTTCCTCCGGGTGGACCTACGAGCAGTACTTC. Its protein product is CASSSGWTYEQYF.

In this sample, this clonotype turned up many times. The junction and the germline gene differ at one end; a read error may be behind it. The chain carries TRBV6-1 and TRBJ2-3; TRBD2 aligns across 7 bases. Germline CDR1 is MNHNS and CDR2 is SASEGT. This CDR3 comprises 15 residues. In DNA, the CDR3 is TGTGCCAGCAGAGAAGACCGGGACTACACAGATACGCAGTATTTT. Translated: CASREDRDYTDTQYF.

This clonotype has ten or more counts. J is TRBJ2-2 and V is TRBV6-1, with D unresolved. The V gene's germline CDR1 is MNHNS and CDR2 SASEGT. With 5 bases removed from V and 4 bases from J, the gap between germline ends came to 8 bases. This CDR3 is 13 amino acids long. The CDR3 region has the DNA TGTGCCAGCAGTTTCAGTGGCACCGGGGAGCTGTTTTTT. Translated, it gives CASSFSGTGELFF.

Comment on this clonotype: This may be a read error: a much more frequent sequence differs by one nucleotide. The rearrangement uses TRBV7-9 and TRBJ2-1; unclear D gene. The germline V gene has CDR1 SEHNR and CDR2 FQNEAQ (reference sequence). Trimming shortened V by 2 bases and J by 5 bases, and 10 bases separated the two germline ends. This CDR3 contains 14 residues. In nucleotides, the CDR3 is TGTGCCAGCAGCTTACGGGTGGAAAACAATGAGCAGTTCTTC. This translates into CASSLRVENNEQFF.

This clonotype appeared a few times. With a much larger clone just one base away, this may be a read error. The conserved final phenylalanine or tryptophan is absent from the CDR3, which likely points to a read error. The J gene is TRBJ1-1, the V gene TRBV20-1, with D possibly matching TRBD1 (5 bases). Looked up from germline, CDR1 is DFQATT and CDR2 is SNEGSKA (reference sequence). The CDR3 extends over 14 amino acids. Trimming left V 1 base short and J 7 bases short, with 16 bases between. CDR3: CSARVRTGTFEAFL. Written as DNA, the CDR3 is TGCAGTGCTAGAGTGCGAACAGGTACTTTTGAAGCTTTCCTT.

The chain carries TRBV20-1 and TRBJ2-7; 11 nucleotides line up with TRBD1. The V and J ends lost 7 bases and 4 bases, in that order; junction bases with no gene match: 6. CDR1 is DFQATT and CDR2 is SNEGSKA in the germline V gene (reference sequence). CDR3 size: 13 residues. The CDR3 DNA reads as TGCAGTGAAAACGGGACAGGGGGTTACGAGCAGTACTTC. Its protein product is CSENGTGGYEQYF.

A note on this clonotype: Being one base from a much bigger clone, this may be a read error. The chain has TRBV20-1 and TRBJ2-1; no clear D. Between the trimmed V and J ends, which lost 6 bases and 8 bases, there was a span of 11 bases. Looked up from germline, CDR1 is DFQATT and CDR2 is SNEGSKA (reference sequence). The CDR3 loop spans 11 amino acids. Here the CDR3 reads CSARSIHEQFF. The CDR3 DNA is TGCAGTGCGCGGAGCATCCATGAGCAGTTCTTC.

This clonotype was found many times. The chain couples TRBV20-1 to TRBJ2-7; possibly TRBD2 for D (7 bases). The length of the CDR3 is 14 residues. With 3 bases removed from V and 2 bases from J, the gap between germline ends came to 14 bases. Per germline, CDR1 DFQATT and CDR2 SNEGSKA (reference sequence). The CDR3 reads CSARKGGVPYEQYF. CDR3 nucleotide sequence: TGCAGTGCTAGGAAGGGGGGGGTCCCCTACGAGCAGTACTTC.

In its sample, this clonotype was seen a few times. This rearrangement joins TRBV24-1 to TRBJ2-3, with 9 bases identical to TRBD2. The CDR3 consists of 16 residues. Germline-derived CDR1 and CDR2 are KGHDR and SFDVKD. Germline trimming cut 5 bases from V and 1 base from J; bases unmatched to any gene: 6. CDR3 residues: CATSGSAGGGTDTQYF. The DNA of the CDR3 is TGTGCCACCAGTGGATCAGCGGGAGGAGGCACAGATACGCAGTATTTT.

This clonotype was observed many times. The chain uses TRBV28 and TRBJ1-5; weak D call: TRBD1 (5 bases). Between the trimmed V and J ends, which lost 2 bases and 4 bases, there was a span of 9 bases. Germline assignment: CDR1 MDHEN and CDR2 SYDVKM. CDR3 length: 14 amino acids. This chain's CDR3 is CASSLRSGNQPQHF. The CDR3 coding sequence is TGTGCCAGCAGTTTAAGGTCAGGGAATCAGCCCCAGCATTTT.

The CDR3: CARGHRTDNSPLHF. The CDR3 nucleotides are TGTGCCAGAGGACACAGGACCGATAATTCACCCCTCCACTTT. V usage is TRBV2 and J usage is TRBJ1-6; possibly TRBD1 for D (5 bases). The CDR3 spans 14 residues. V was pared by 9 bases and J by 5 bases, with 14 bases between. Germline V gene lookup returns CDR1 SNHLY and CDR2 FYNNEI.